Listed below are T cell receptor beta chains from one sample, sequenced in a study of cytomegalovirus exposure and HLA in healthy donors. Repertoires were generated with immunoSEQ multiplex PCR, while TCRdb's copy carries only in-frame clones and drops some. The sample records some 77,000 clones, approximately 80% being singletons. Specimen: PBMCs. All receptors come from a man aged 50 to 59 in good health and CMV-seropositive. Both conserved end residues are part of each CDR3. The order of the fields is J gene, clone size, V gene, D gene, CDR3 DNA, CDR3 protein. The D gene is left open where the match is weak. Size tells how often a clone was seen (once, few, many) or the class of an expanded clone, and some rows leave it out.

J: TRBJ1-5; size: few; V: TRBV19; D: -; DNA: TGTGCCAGTACCCCGGGACACCTGACGGCCCAGCATTTT; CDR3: CASTPGHLTAQHF
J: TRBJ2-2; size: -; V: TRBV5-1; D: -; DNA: TGCGCCAGCAGCTCCACCTCAGGGTTAACCGGGGAGCTGTTTTTT; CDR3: CASSSTSGLTGELFF
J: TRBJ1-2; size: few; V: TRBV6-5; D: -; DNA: TGTGCCAGCAGTTCAGCAGGTTACGGCGGCTACACCTTC; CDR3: CASSSAGYGGYTF
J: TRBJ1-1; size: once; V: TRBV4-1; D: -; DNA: TGCGCCAGCAGCCAAGATCGGCGCAGGGTGATGAGGAACACTGAAGCTTTCTTT; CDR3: CASSQDRRRVMRNTEAFF
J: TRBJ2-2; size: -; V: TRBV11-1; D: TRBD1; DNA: TGTGCCAGCAGCTCATGGGACAGGGGAACCGGGGAGCTGTTTTTT; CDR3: CASSSWDRGTGELFF
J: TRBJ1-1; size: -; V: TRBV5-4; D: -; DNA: TGTGCCAGCAGCATTGACGGAGGATGGACTGAAGCTTTCTTT; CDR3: CASSIDGGWTEAFF
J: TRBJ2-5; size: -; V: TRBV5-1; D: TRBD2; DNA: TGCGCCAGCAGCTTCCCTAAGGGTATCTCTAGCGGGAGGGCCGAGGAGACCCAGTACTTC; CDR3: CASSFPKGISSGRAEETQYF
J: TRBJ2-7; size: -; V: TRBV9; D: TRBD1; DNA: TGTGCCAGCAGCGTAGCCCCGGGACAGGGCTACGAGCAGTACTTC; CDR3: CASSVAPGQGYEQYF
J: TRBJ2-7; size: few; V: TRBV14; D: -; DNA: TGTGCCAGCAGCCACCGCCCGGACGGGACCTACGAGCAGTACTTC; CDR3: CASSHRPDGTYEQYF
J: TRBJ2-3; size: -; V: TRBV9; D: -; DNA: TGTGCCAGCAGCGTAGAGGGGGTGTCCTGGGATGTCACAGATACGCAGTATTTT; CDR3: CASSVEGVSWDVTDTQYF
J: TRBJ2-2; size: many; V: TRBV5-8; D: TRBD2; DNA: TGTGCCAGCAGCTTGCGACTAGCGGGATCCGGGGAGCTGTTTTTT; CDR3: CASSLRLAGSGELFF
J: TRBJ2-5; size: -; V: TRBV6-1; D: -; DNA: TGTGCCAGCAGTGCTGGGCCGATTCAAGAGACCCAGTACTTC; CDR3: CASSAGPIQETQYF
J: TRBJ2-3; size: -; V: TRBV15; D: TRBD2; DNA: TGTGCCACCAGCAGATCGTTAGCGGGCGGCACAGATACGCAGTATTTT; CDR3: CATSRSLAGGTDTQYF
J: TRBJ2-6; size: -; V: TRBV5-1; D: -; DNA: TGCGCCAGCAGCTTGGGGAGCTCTGGGGCCAACGTCCTGACTTTC; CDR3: CASSLGSSGANVLTF
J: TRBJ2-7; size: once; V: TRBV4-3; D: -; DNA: TGCGCCAGCAGCCCCTATCTAGGCTCGGCCGAGCAGTACTTC; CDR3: CASSPYLGSAEQYF
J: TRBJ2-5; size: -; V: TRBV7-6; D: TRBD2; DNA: TGTGCCAGCAGCTCGACAGGATCGGGACTAGGTGGGGAGACCCAGTACTTC; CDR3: CASSSTGSGLGGETQYF
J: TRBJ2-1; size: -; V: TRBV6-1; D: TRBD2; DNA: TGTGCCAGCAGTGTCCCCCGGGGGGGTAATGAGCAGTTCTTC; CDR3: CASSVPRGGNEQFF
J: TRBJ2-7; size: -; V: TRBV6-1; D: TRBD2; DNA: TGTGCCAGCAGTGATCAGTCTAGCGGGAAATCCTACGAGCAGTACTTC; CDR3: CASSDQSSGKSYEQYF
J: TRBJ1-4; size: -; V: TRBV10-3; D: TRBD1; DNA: TGTGCCATCAGTGAACCCGGGACAGGGAACGAAAAACTGTTTTTT; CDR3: CAISEPGTGNEKLFF
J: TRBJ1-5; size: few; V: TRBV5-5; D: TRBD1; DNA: TGTGCCAGCAGTTTTCAGGGGGGAAGCAATCAGCCCCAGCATTTT; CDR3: CASSFQGGSNQPQHF
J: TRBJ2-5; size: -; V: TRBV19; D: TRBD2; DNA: TGTGCCAGTAGTATTATGGCTAGCGGGAGTGTGAAGACCCAGTACTTC; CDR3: CASSIMASGSVKTQYF
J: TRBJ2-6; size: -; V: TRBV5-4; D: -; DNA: TGTGCCAGCAGCTTTTATGGGGCCTCTGGGGCCAACGGCCTGACTTTC; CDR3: CASSFYGASGANGLTF
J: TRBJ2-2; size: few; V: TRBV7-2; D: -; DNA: TGTGCCAGCACCCCGGAGGGGGCTTGGGGCACCGGGGAGCTGTTTTTT; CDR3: CASTPEGAWGTGELFF
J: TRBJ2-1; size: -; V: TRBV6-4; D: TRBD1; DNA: TGTGCCAGCAGCCTCCGGGACAGGGCAGGCGAGCAGTTCTTC; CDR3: CASSLRDRAGEQFF
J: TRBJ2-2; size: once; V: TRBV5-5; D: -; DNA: TGTGCCAGCAGCGTGAGGGACACCGACACCGGGGAGCTGTTTTTT; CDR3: CASSVRDTDTGELFF
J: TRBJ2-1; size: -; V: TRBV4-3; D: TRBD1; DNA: TGCGCCAGCAGCCAAACACAGGGGTCCTACAATGAGCAGTTCTTC; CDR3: CASSQTQGSYNEQFF
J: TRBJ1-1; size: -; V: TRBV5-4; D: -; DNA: TGTGCCAGCAGCTTGGCCTTGGGGGCGAGGGTAGCTTTCTTT; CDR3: CASSLALGARVAFF
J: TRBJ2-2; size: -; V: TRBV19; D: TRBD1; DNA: TGTGCCAGTAGTATGGGCAGGGGGCTAGACACCGGGGAGCTGTTTTTT; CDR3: CASSMGRGLDTGELFF
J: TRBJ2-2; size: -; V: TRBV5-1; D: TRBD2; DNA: TGCGCCAGCAGCTTGAGTGCTAGCGGGAGTACCGGGGAGCTGTTTTTT; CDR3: CASSLSASGSTGELFF
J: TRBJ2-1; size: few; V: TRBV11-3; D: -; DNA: TGTGCCAGCAGCTTAGAATCAGGGTTTGAGCAGTTCTTC; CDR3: CASSLESGFEQFF
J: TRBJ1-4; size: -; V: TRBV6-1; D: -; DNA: TGTGCCACACACAGACAGGAATGGGAAAAACTGTTTTTT; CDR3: CATHRQEWEKLFF
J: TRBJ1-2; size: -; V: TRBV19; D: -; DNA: TGTGCCAGTAGTCGGGGGTTCTATGGCTACACCTTC; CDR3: CASSRGFYGYTF
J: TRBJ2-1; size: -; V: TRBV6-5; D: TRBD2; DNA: TGTGCCAGCAGTTACCTCCGGGACTATAACAATGAGCAGTTCTTC; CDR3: CASSYLRDYNNEQFF
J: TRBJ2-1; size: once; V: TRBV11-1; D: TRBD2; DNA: TGTGCCAGCAGACTAGCGGGGGCCGCGGCCGATGAGCAGTTCTTC; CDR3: CASRLAGAAADEQFF
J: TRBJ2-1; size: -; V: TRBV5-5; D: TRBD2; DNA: TGTGCCAGCAGCTTGCCACTAGCGGGAGCGAATGAGCAGTTCTTC; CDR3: CASSLPLAGANEQFF
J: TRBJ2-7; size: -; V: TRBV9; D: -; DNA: TGTGCCAGCAGCGTAGGGCTAGCGAGCTACGAGCAGTACTTC; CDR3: CASSVGLASYEQYF
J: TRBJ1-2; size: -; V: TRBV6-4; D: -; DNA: TGTGCCAGCAGCAGGACAAGTAACTATGGCTACACCTTC; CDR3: CASSRTSNYGYTF
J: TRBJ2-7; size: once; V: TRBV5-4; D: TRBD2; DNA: TGTGCCAGCAGCACCTTAGCGGGAGGCGAGCAGTACTTC; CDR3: CASSTLAGGEQYF
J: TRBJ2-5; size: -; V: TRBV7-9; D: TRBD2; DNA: TGTGCCAGCAGCTGGACGGCGGGAGGGCCGGAAGAGACCCAGTACTTC; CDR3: CASSWTAGGPEETQYF
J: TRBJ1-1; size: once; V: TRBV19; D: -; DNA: TGTGCCAGTAGTAGCCGGTTGAACACTGAAGCTTTCTTT; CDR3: CASSSRLNTEAFF
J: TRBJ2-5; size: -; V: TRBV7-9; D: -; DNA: TGTTCCAGCAGCCCTGGGGGGGCCGGGAGCTCCCAGTACTTC; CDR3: CSSSPGGAGSSQYF
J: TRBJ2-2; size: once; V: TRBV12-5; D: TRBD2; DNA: TGTGCTAGTGGTTCCCCCAGGTTAGCGGGAGCCGATAACACCGGGGAGCTGTTTTTT; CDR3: CASGSPRLAGADNTGELFF
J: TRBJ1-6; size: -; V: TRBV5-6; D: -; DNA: TGTGCCAGCAGCATTAAGGGGTTTAGCTCACCCCTCCACTTT; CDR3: CASSIKGFSSPLHF
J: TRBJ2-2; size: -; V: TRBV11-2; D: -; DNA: TGTGCCAGCAGCCTCCCCAACACCGGGGAGCTGTTTTTT; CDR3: CASSLPNTGELFF
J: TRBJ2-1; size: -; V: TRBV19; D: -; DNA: TGTGCCAGTAGTATAGATCGGCGGGAGAGGGGGGTTGGCCTCTACAATGAGCAGTTCTTC; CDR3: CASSIDRRERGVGLYNEQFF
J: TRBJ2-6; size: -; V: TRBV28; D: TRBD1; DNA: TGTGCCAGCAGTTCCGGGACAGCGTACTCTGGGGCCAACGGCCTGACTTTC; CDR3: CASSSGTAYSGANGLTF
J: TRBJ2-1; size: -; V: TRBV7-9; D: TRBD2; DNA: TGTGCCAGCACCTCTAGCGGGAAAGGCGATGAGCAGTTCTTC; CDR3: CASTSSGKGDEQFF
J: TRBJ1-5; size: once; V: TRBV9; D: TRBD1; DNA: TGTGCCAGCAGCACCGGACAGGGGGGGACTAATAGCAATCAGCCCCAGCATTTT; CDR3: CASSTGQGGTNSNQPQHF
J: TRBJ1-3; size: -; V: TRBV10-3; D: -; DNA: TGTGCCATCAGCGGACAGACTGGAAACACCATATATTTT; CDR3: CAISGQTGNTIYF
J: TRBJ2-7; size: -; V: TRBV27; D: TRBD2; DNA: TGTGCCAGCAGTTCTATAGCGGGAGGGTACTCCGAGCAGTACTTC; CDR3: CASSSIAGGYSEQYF
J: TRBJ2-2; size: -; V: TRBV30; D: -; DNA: TGTGCCTGGTGCCCTAGCACCGGGGAGCTGTTTTTT; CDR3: CAWCPSTGELFF
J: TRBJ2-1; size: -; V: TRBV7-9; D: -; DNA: TGTGCCAGCAGTATAACAGTTAATGAGCAGTTCTTC; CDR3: CASSITVNEQFF
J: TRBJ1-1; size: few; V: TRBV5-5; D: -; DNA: TGTGCCAGCAGCTTCACCCGGGGGGTGAACACTGAAGCTTTCTTT; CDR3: CASSFTRGVNTEAFF
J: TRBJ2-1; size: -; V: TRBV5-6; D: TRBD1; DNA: TGTGCCAGCAGGGGGACAGGGCACTACAATGAGCAGTTCTTC; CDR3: CASRGTGHYNEQFF